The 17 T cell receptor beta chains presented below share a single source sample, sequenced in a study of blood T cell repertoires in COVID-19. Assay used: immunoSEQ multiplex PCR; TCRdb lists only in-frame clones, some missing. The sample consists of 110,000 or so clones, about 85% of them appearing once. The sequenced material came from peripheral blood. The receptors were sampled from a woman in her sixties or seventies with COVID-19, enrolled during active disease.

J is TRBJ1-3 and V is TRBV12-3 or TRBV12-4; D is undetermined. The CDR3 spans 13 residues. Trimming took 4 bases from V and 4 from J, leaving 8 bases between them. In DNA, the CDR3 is TGTGCCAGCAGTTCAACCGCGGGAAACACCATATATTTT. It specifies CASSSTAGNTIYF.

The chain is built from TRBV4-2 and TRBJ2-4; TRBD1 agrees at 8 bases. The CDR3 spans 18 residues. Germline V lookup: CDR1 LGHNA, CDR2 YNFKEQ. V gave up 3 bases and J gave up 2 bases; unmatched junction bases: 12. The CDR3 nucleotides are TGTGCCAGCAGCCACGAAGGAGGACAGGGAATGACCAAAAACATTCAGTACTTC. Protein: CASSHEGGQGMTKNIQYF.

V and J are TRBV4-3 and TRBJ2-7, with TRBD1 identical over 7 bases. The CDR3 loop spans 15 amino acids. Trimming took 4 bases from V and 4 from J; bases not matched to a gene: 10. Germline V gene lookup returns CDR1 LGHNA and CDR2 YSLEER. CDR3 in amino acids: CASSLLTGVEYEQYF. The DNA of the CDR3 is TGCGCCAGCAGCCTCCTTACAGGGGTCGAGTACGAGCAGTACTTC.

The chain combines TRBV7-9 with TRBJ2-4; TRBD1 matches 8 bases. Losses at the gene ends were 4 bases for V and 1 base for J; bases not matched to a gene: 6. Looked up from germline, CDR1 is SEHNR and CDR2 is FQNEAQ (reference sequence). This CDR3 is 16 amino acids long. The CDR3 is CASSSYRGAAKNIQYF. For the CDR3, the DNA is TGTGCCAGCAGCTCGTACAGGGGGGCGGCCAAAAACATTCAGTACTTC. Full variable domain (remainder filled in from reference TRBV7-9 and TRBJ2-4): DTGVSQNPRHKITKRGQNVTFRCDPISEHNRLYWYRQTLGQGPEFLTYFQNEAQLEKSRLLSDRFSAERPKGSFSTLEIQRTEQGDSAMYLCASSSYRGAAKNIQYFGAGTRLSVL.

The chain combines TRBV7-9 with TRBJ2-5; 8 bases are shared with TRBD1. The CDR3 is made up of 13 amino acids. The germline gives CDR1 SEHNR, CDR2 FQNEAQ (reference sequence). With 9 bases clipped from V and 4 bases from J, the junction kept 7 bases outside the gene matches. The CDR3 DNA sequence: TGTGCCAGTCTGAGGACAGGGCCAGAGACCCAGTACTTC. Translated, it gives CASLRTGPETQYF.

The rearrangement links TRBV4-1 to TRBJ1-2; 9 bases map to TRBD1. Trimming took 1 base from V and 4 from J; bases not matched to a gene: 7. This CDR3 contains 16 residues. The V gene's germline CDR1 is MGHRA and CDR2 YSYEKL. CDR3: CASSQGGQGPLYGYTF. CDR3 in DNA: TGCGCCAGCAGCCAAGGAGGACAGGGGCCTCTCTATGGCTACACCTTC.

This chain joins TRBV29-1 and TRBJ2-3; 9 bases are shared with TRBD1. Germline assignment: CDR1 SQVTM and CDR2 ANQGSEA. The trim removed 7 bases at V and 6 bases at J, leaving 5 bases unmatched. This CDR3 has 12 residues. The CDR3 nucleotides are TGCAGCGCGGGACAGGGAGGGGATACGCAGTATTTT. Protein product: CSAGQGGDTQYF.

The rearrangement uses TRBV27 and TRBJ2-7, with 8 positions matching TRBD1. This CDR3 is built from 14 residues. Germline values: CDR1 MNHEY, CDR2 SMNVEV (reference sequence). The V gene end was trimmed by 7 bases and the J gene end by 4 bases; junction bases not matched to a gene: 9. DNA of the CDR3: TGTGCCAGCACCCTTCGACAGGGGCGTTACGAGCAGTACTTC. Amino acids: CASTLRQGRYEQYF.

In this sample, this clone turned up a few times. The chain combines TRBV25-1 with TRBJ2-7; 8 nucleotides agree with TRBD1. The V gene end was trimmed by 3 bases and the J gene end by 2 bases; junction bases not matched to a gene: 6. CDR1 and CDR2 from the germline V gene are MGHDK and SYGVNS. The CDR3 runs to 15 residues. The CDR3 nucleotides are TGTGCCAGCAGTGATTGGGGACAGGCTACCTACGAGCAGTACTTC. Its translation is CASSDWGQATYEQYF.

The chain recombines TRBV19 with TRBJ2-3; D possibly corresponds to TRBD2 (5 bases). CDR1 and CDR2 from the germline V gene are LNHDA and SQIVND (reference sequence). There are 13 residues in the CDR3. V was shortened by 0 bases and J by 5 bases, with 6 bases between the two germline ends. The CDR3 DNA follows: TGTGCCAGTAGTATAGATCGGGGAGATACGCAGTATTTT. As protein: CASSIDRGDTQYF.

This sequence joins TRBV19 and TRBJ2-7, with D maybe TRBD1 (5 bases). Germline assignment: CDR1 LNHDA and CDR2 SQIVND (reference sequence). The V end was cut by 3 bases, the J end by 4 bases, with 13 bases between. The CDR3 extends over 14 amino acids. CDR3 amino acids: CASSIRAGVYEQYF. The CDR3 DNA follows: TGTGCCAGTAGTATCAGGGCCGGAGTATACGAGCAGTACTTC.

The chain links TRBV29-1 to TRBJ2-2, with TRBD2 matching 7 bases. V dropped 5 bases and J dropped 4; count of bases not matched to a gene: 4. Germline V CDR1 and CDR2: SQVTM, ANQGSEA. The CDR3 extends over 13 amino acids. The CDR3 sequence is CSVLADFTGELFF. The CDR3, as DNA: TGCAGCGTTCTAGCGGACTTCACCGGGGAGCTGTTTTTT.

The CDR3 sequence is CASSVATGGPGYTEAFF. As DNA, the CDR3 is TGTGCCAGCAGCGTAGCTACGGGTGGGCCAGGGTACACTGAAGCTTTCTTT. V and J are TRBV9 and TRBJ1-1, with D possibly being TRBD1 (5 bases). CDR3 length: 17 amino acids. The V end was cut by 0 bases, the J end by 3 bases, with 18 bases between. CDR1 is SGDLS and CDR2 is YYNGEE in the germline V gene.

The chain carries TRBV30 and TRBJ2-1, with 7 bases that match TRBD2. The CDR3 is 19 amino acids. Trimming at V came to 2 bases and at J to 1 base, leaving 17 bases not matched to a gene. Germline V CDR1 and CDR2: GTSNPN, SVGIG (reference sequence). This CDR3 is CAWSNINGAGVSSYNEQFF. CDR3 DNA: TGTGCCTGGAGTAACATAAACGGCGCGGGGGTATCTTCCTACAATGAGCAGTTCTTC.

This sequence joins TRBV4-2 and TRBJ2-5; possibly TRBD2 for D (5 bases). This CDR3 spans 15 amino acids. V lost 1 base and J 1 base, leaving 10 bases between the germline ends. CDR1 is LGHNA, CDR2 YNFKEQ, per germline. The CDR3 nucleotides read TGTGCCAGCAGCCAAGCGGACTGGGGCCAAGAGACCCAGTACTTC. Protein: CASSQADWGQETQYF.

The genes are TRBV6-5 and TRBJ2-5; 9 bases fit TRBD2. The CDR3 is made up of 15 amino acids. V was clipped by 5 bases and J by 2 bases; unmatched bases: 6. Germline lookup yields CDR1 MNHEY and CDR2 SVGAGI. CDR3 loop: CASSRQSGGQETQYF. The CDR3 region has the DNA TGTGCCAGCAGTCGTCAGAGCGGGGGGCAAGAGACCCAGTACTTC.

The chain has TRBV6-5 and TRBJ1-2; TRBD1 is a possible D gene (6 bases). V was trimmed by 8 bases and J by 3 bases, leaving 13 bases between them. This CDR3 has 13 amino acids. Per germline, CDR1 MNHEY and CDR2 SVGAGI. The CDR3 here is CASVGGGDYGYTF. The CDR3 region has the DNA TGTGCCAGCGTAGGAGGGGGGGACTATGGCTACACCTTC.